The 25 T cell receptor beta chains listed next were all sequenced from one sample in a study of shared clonotypes between healthy human individuals. Sequencing used immunoSEQ multiplex PCR; TCRdb keeps in-frame clones, though not all of them. The sample records 600,000 to 750,000 clones, 55% to 80% being singletons. The sequenced sample was memory CD4+ T cells sorted from blood. Subset: CD45RA-negative fraction. The receptors were sampled from a woman aged 25 to 39 in good health.

The genes are TRBV9 and TRBJ2-5, with 10 nucleotides matching TRBD1. This CDR3 contains 16 residues. Trimming cost V 4 bases and J 3 bases; bases outside gene matches: 9. CDR1 is SGDLS and CDR2 is YYNGEE in the germline V gene. The CDR3 DNA is TGTGCCAGCAGCATCAACCCGACAGGGGGCGAAGAGACCCAGTACTTC. The encoded protein is CASSINPTGGEETQYF.

This clone was seen ten or more times. The chain joins TRBV7-9 to TRBJ1-1, with a weak D call TRBD1 (6 bases). Trimming stripped 5 bases from V and 7 bases from J, with 11 bases between. CDR1 is SEHNR, CDR2 FQNEAQ, per germline (reference sequence). CDR3 size: 12 residues. CDR3 region: CASSTTTGEAFF. CDR3 nucleotides: TGTGCCAGCAGCACAACGACAGGTGAAGCTTTCTTT.

This CDR3 is CASRMTGFNYGYTF. DNA of the CDR3: TGTGCCAGCAGGATGACAGGTTTCAACTATGGCTACACCTTC. The J gene is TRBJ1-2, the V gene TRBV6-1; D might be TRBD1 (6 bases). This CDR3 has 14 amino acids. Per the germline V gene, CDR1 is MNHNS and CDR2 is SASEGT. Deletions cut 6 bases from V and 2 bases from J, with 13 bases between.

The chain uses TRBV2 and TRBJ2-7, with TRBD2 as a possible D gene (5 bases). V was trimmed by 5 bases and J by 3 bases, leaving 14 bases between them. From germline, CDR1 is SNHLY and CDR2 FYNNEI. The CDR3 is 14 residues long. The DNA for the CDR3 is TGTGCCAGCAGTCAGAGCCGGGAAGACTACGAGCAGTACTTC. Translated, it gives CASSQSREDYEQYF.

The chain is built from TRBV28 and TRBJ1-5, with D maybe TRBD1 (5 bases). The CDR3 is 15 amino acids. V dropped 8 bases and J dropped 0 bases, with 14 bases sitting between them. Germline CDR1 reads MDHEN; CDR2 reads SYDVKM. The CDR3 is CASGVGLYSNQPQHF. The DNA of the CDR3 is TGTGCCAGCGGAGTGGGGCTATATAGCAATCAGCCCCAGCATTTT.

The V gene is TRBV7-3, the J gene TRBJ2-3; TRBD2 is a possible D gene (6 bases). The CDR3 consists of 16 residues. V was cut by 1 base and J by 1 base, with 12 bases left in between. The germline gives CDR1 SGHTA, CDR2 FQGTGA. The CDR3, as DNA: TGTGCCAGCAGCTTAAGGCCCGGGGGAGGCACAGATACGCAGTATTTT. Translation gives CASSLRPGGGTDTQYF.

Turning to this clone: The sample carries other DNA sequences with the same CDR3. The chain is built from TRBV11-3 and TRBJ1-1; D not resolved. This CDR3 has 12 amino acids. Trimming took off 1 base at V and 8 bases at J, with 8 bases between the two ends. Germline CDR1 and CDR2: SGHNT and YENEEA. The CDR3 nucleotides read TGTGCCAGCAGCTTAGGCTCGGGAGAAGCTTTCTTT. Its translation is CASSLGSGEAFF.

The rearrangement links TRBV19 to TRBJ2-3, with D perhaps TRBD2 (6 bases). Trimming stripped 0 bases from V and 4 bases from J, with 20 bases between. The CDR3 covers 18 residues. The germline V gene has CDR1 LNHDA and CDR2 SQIVND (reference sequence). The CDR3 DNA follows: TGTGCCAGTAGTATAGATTCTCCCGGGACTTCAAGGGCAGATACGCAGTATTTT. Residues: CASSIDSPGTSRADTQYF.

The chain couples TRBV5-6 to TRBJ1-3; D is ambiguous. Trimming removed 2 bases at V and 0 bases at J, with 9 bases between. CDR1 SGHDT and CDR2 YYEEEE come from the germline V gene. The CDR3 loop spans 15 amino acids. This chain's CDR3 is CASSLGRGSGNTIYF. DNA for the CDR3: TGTGCCAGCAGCTTAGGGAGAGGCTCTGGAAACACCATATATTTT.

The chain has TRBV30 and TRBJ2-3, with 8 bases matching TRBD2. This CDR3 is built from 14 residues. The V segment lost 0 bases and the J segment 9 bases; nucleotides outside the gene matches: 8. Per the germline V gene, CDR1 is GTSNPN and CDR2 is SVGIG (reference sequence). CDR3 nucleotide sequence: TGTGCCTGGAGTGTACACCCGGGAGGGCCCACGCAGTATTTT. Its protein is CAWSVHPGGPTQYF.

The rearrangement joins TRBV6-1 to TRBJ1-3; the match to TRBD1 covers 11 bases. The CDR3 is made up of 15 amino acids. Germline trimming cut 8 bases from V and 5 bases from J; bases unmatched to any gene: 8. CDR1 and CDR2 from the germline V gene are MNHNS and SASEGT. The CDR3 DNA is TGTGCCAGCTGGGTGGGGACAGGGGGGAGAAACACCATATATTTT. As protein: CASWVGTGGRNTIYF.

This clone was seen just once. This chain links TRBV5-4 with TRBJ2-7; D remains ambiguous. V gave up 4 bases and J gave up 1 base, with 18 bases separating them. CDR3 size: 16 residues. The germline gives CDR1 SGHNT, CDR2 YYREEE (reference sequence). CDR3 coding DNA: TGTGCCAGCAGCGTGCTCCCCTCGGGTTTTTCCTACGAGCAGTACTTC. It translates to CASSVLPSGFSYEQYF.

This sequence joins TRBV9 and TRBJ2-1; 15 bases map to TRBD2. Germline assignment: CDR1 SGDLS and CDR2 YYNGEE. The CDR3 consists of 15 residues. The junction had 4 bases not matched to a gene; V was cut back by 3 bases and J by 9 bases. The chain's CDR3 is CASSGTGLAGGEQFF. The CDR3 DNA sequence: TGTGCCAGCAGCGGGACGGGACTAGCGGGAGGTGAGCAGTTCTTC.

This clone was detected many times. This sample includes further DNA sequences coding for the same CDR3. The gene calls are TRBV19 and TRBJ2-5; 7 bases align to TRBD1. The CDR3 is 13 residues long. CDR1 LNHDA and CDR2 SQIVND come from the germline V gene (reference sequence). V lost 8 bases and J lost 11; bases outside the gene matches: 14. Here the CDR3 DNA reads TGTGCCAGTTCCCGTCAGGGGGTGGGGGAGCAGTACTTC. It yields the protein CASSRQGVGEQYF.

This clone appeared a few times. This chain connects TRBV28 to TRBJ1-1; a weak D match, TRBD1 (5 bases). V lost 5 bases and J lost 4, with 11 bases in between. The CDR3 spans 13 residues. Germline CDR1 MDHEN, CDR2 SYDVKM. The CDR3 nucleotides are TGTGCCAGCAGTCCGGGACGGCCCACTGAAGCTTTCTTT. This codes for CASSPGRPTEAFF. The full variable domain, its missing parts supplied by reference TRBV28 and TRBJ1-1, is DVKVTQSSRYLVKRTGEKVFLECVQDMDHENMFWYRQDPGLGLRLIYFSYDVKMKEKGDIPEGYSVSREKKERFSLILESASTNQTSMYLCASSPGRPTEAFFGQGTRLTVV.

J is TRBJ2-1 and V is TRBV7-9, with 7 bases that match TRBD2. Germline V CDR1 and CDR2: SEHNR, FQNEAQ (reference sequence). The CDR3 is made up of 17 amino acids. V gave up 5 bases and J gave up 2 bases; unmatched junction bases: 12. The CDR3 here is CASSPIAGRGTYNEQFF. Written as DNA, the CDR3 is TGTGCCAGCAGCCCAATAGCGGGTAGAGGTACCTACAATGAGCAGTTCTTC.

The chain links TRBV10-2 to TRBJ1-5; D gene uncertain. CDR3 length: 15 residues. Germline CDR1 WSHSY, CDR2 SAAADI. V gave up 4 bases and J gave up 0 bases, with 10 bases separating them. CDR3 bases: TGCGCCAGCAGTGGGGTAAAAAATAGCAATCAGCCCCAGCATTTT. This sequence encodes CASSGVKNSNQPQHF.

This clone was seen a handful of times. The J gene is TRBJ2-7, the V gene TRBV7-6, with D uncertain. CDR1 and CDR2 from the germline V gene are SGHVS and FNYEAQ. Deletions cut 5 bases from V and 6 bases from J, with 17 bases between. The CDR3 sequence is 14 residues long. The CDR3 loop is CASSPGLGAFEQYF. Written as DNA, the CDR3 is TGTGCCAGCAGCCCTGGCTTGGGTGCATTCGAGCAGTACTTC.

This clone has only one observation. The V gene is TRBV7-2, the J gene TRBJ2-1, with TRBD2 identical over 11 bases. The germline gives CDR1 SGHTA, CDR2 FQGNSA. CDR3 length equals 16 residues. V dropped 2 bases and J dropped 7; count of bases not matched to a gene: 7. The CDR3 DNA reads as TGTGCCAGCAGCTTATCGGCTAGCGGGAGGATTAATGAGCAGTTCTTC. As protein: CASSLSASGRINEQFF.

On this clone: The identical CDR3 is also encoded by other nucleotide sequences in the sample. The chain links TRBV7-2 to TRBJ1-2, with 8 bases lining up with TRBD1. Trimming took 5 bases from V and 2 from J; bases not matched to a gene: 4. The CDR3 has 14 amino acids. The germline V gene encodes CDR1 SGHTA and CDR2 FQGNSA. The CDR3 spells CASSPGQANYGYTF. Here the CDR3 DNA reads TGTGCCAGCAGCCCGGGACAGGCCAACTATGGCTACACCTTC. The full variable domain, its missing parts supplied by reference TRBV7-2 and TRBJ1-2, is GAGVSQSPSNKVTEKGKDVELRCDPISGHTALYWYRQSLGQGLEFLIYFQGNSAPDKSGLPSDRFSAERTGGSVSTLTIQRTQQEDSAVYLCASSPGQANYGYTFGSGTRLTVV.

The genes are TRBV20-1 and TRBJ2-5, with D tentatively TRBD1 (5 bases). TRBJ2-7 matches the DNA end more closely, so the J call is doubtful. Germline CDR1 DFQATT, CDR2 SNEGSKA (reference sequence). The CDR3 has 11 residues. CDR3 amino acids: CSMDKSYEQYF. The DNA of the CDR3 is TGCAGTATGGACAAATCCTACGAGCAGTACTTC.

This clone was seen only a few times. This chain joins TRBV7-9 and TRBJ2-5, with D hard to call. Germline assignment: CDR1 SEHNR and CDR2 FQNEAQ (reference sequence). CDR3 length equals 13 residues. V lost 2 bases to trimming and J lost 3 bases, with 7 bases between them. In nucleotides, the CDR3 is TGTGCCAGCAGCTTATCCGCCGAAGAGACCCAGTACTTC. As protein: CASSLSAEETQYF.

V gene TRBV2 combines with J gene TRBJ1-5; possible D gene TRBD1, 6 bases. This CDR3 has 14 amino acids. Trimming took 4 bases from V and 7 from J, leaving 14 bases between them. CDR1 SNHLY and CDR2 FYNNEI come from the germline V gene. CDR3 coding DNA: TGTGCCAGCAGTGTTGGCTCGGGGGGCCAGCCCCAGCATTTT. The encoded protein is CASSVGSGGQPQHF.

The chain uses TRBV7-5 and TRBJ2-7. TRBV7-5 corresponds to a pseudogene. CDR3 size: 10 residues. As DNA, the CDR3 is TGTGTCCCCAAGCCGGGCGAGCGGTACTTC. Its protein product is CVPKPGERYF.

The chain couples TRBV6-6 to TRBJ1-1; no firm D call. CDR3 length: 13 amino acids. V lost 2 bases and J 3 bases, leaving 7 bases between the germline ends. The germline V gene has CDR1 MNHNY and CDR2 SVGAGI (reference sequence). The CDR3, as DNA: TGTGCCAGCAGTTACACAAAAGACACTGAAGCTTTCTTT. It specifies CASSYTKDTEAFF.